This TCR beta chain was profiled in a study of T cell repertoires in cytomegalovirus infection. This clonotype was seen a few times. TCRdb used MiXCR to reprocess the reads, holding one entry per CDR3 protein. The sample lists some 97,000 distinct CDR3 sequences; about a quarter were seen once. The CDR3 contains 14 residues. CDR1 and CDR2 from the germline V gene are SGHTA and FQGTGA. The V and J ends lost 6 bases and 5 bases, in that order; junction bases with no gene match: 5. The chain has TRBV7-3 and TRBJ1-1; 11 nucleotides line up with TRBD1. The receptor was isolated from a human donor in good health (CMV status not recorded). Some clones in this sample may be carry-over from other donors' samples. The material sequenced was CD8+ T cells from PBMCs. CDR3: CASSRTGGDTEAFF. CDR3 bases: TGTGCCAGCAGTCGGACAGGGGGCGATACTGAAGCTTTCTTT. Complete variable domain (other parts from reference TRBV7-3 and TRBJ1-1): GAGVSQTPSNKVTEKGKYVELRCDPISGHTALYWYRQSLGQGPEFLIYFQGTGAADDSGLPNDRFFAVRPEGSVSTLKIQRTERGDSAVYLCASSRTGGDTEAFFGQGTRLTVV.